One T cell receptor (beta chain) is described in this entry. Authors' analysis steps: Estimates of nucleated cell counts were drawn from the amplification of reference gene primers. Data came from immunoSEQ multiplex PCR; TCRdb stores just in-frame clones and leaves some out. Clonal size and the V and J genes are those of that table, whereas D and trimming came from the DNA. This sample carries 200,000 to 300,000 clones, roughly 84% of them seen once, and the ten largest clones take less than 5%. The source of the sample is a study of blood T cell repertoires in COVID-19. Study-level information: There were acute and convalescent COVID-19 samples, and they came from the United States, Italy and Spain. The cDNA or gDNA used as material had been derived from T cells, B-cell-depleted T cells, or PBMCs.

The receptor's source is a man aged 55 to 69 with acute or convalescent COVID-19. Sequenced input: peripheral blood.

The CDR3 is CAISAPGQTEQFF. In DNA form, the CDR3 reads TGTGCCATCAGCGCGCCGGGACAAACTGAGCAGTTCTTC. This rearrangement joins TRBV10-3 to TRBJ2-1, with D maybe TRBD1 (6 bases). V was cut by 6 bases and J by 9 bases, with 15 bases left in between. Germline V gene data show CDR1 as ENHRY and CDR2 as SYGVKD. The CDR3 sequence is 13 residues long.